These 14 T cell receptor beta chains came from one sample sequenced in a study of blood T cells in healthy people across ages. Together with a sample-barcoded 5' primer, a J-beta primer mix was included in a second PCR lasting about 7 to 11 cycles. TCRdb itself ran the 5' RACE reads through MiXCR, one entry per CDR3 protein. The repertoire includes 1.5 million to 2 million distinct CDR3 sequences, approximately 30% of them detected once, and about 7.7% sits in the top ten. Input material: blood. Source of these receptors: a woman aged 25 to 39 in good health.

This clonotype was picked up a small number of times. V is TRBV5-1 and J is TRBJ2-1; D remains unclear. The V end lost 0 bases, the J end lost 9 bases, and 10 bases lay between the germline ends. The germline CDR1 and CDR2 sequences are SGHRS and YFSETQ. This CDR3 has 13 residues. CDR3 DNA: TGCGCCAGCAGCTTGGAGTGGTATCTTGAGCAGTTCTTC. Translating it yields CASSLEWYLEQFF.

The table lists this clonotype with many counts. V usage is TRBV29-1 and J usage is TRBJ2-1, with 12 nucleotides matching TRBD1. The V and J ends lost 6 bases and 5 bases, in that order; junction bases with no gene match: 8. The CDR3 sequence is 15 residues long. Germline CDR1 reads SQVTM; CDR2 reads ANQGSEA. The CDR3 region is CSVASGTGGNNEQFF. The CDR3 DNA reads TGCAGCGTCGCCTCCGGGACAGGGGGCAACAATGAGCAGTTCTTC.

Regarding this clonotype: A much larger clone sits a single nucleotide away, making a read error possible. The chain combines TRBV10-3 with TRBJ2-4; the match to TRBD1 covers 8 bases. The J call may be in error: the DNA end matches TRBJ2-7 better. This CDR3 region has 15 residues. CDR1 is ENHRY and CDR2 is SYGVKD in the germline V gene. The chain's CDR3 is CAISRVGQGKYEQYV. DNA for the CDR3: TGTGCCATCAGTAGGGTCGGACAGGGTAAATACGAGCAGTACGTC.

CDR3 sequence reads: CAWSTLAGDNEQFF. CDR3 sequence (DNA): TGTGCCTGGAGTACACTAGCGGGGGACAATGAGCAGTTCTTC. The gene calls are TRBV30 and TRBJ2-1; TRBD2 matches at 11 bases. The CDR3 spans 14 residues. CDR1 GTSNPN and CDR2 SVGIG come from the germline V gene (reference sequence). The V segment lost 2 bases and the J segment 5 bases; nucleotides outside the gene matches: 2.

The genes are TRBV6-6 and TRBJ2-3; D is possibly TRBD2 (5 bases). The germline gives CDR1 MNHNY, CDR2 SVGAGI (reference sequence). The V and J ends lost 4 bases and 3 bases respectively, with 20 bases between them. The CDR3 totals 17 residues. The CDR3 loop reads CASSSPSGSMRTDTQYF. DNA of the CDR3: TGTGCCAGCAGTTCCCCATCTGGGAGTATGCGTACAGATACGCAGTATTTT.

There are a few counts of this clonotype. One junction end disagrees with the germline gene, perhaps due to a read error. This chain uses TRBV7-6 with TRBJ2-3, with 12 positions matching TRBD2. The CDR3 contains 17 residues. CDR1 and CDR2 (germline): SGHVS, FNYEAQ. The CDR3 sequence: CASSPGLPKTSGSSQDF. CDR3 bases: TGTGCCAGCAGCCCCGGGCTACCCAAGACTAGCGGGAGCTCGCAGGATTTT.

Turning to this clonotype: A read error may produce the germline difference seen at one junction end. The chain uses TRBV28 and TRBJ1-4; 7 bases match TRBD1. Germline V gene sequence: CDR1 MDHEN, CDR2 SYDVKM. CDR3 length: 13 amino acids. CDR3 loop: CVSSSYRGEKLFF. DNA of the CDR3: TGTGTCAGCAGTTCATACAGGGGAGAAAAACTGTTTTTT.

In this sample, this clonotype turned up a few times. The V call is TRBV6-6, the J call TRBJ2-5, with 10 bases matching TRBD2. The CDR3 has 16 residues. V gave up 5 bases and J gave up 2 bases; unmatched junction bases: 8. Germline lookup yields CDR1 MNHNY and CDR2 SVGAGI (reference sequence). CDR3 protein: CASSGASGSDQETQYF. CDR3 coding DNA: TGTGCCAGCAGTGGGGCTAGCGGGAGCGATCAAGAGACCCAGTACTTC.

This clonotype has a count of ten or more. The chain is built from TRBV15 and TRBJ2-7; no reliable D call. The CDR3 covers 15 residues. Trimming took off 5 bases at V and 3 bases at J, with 17 bases between the two ends. CDR1 LNHNV and CDR2 YYDKDF come from the germline V gene (reference sequence). The CDR3 reads CATSRRVGIGYEQYF. CDR3 DNA: TGTGCCACCAGCCGCCGCGTGGGGATAGGCTACGAGCAGTACTTC.

The gene calls are TRBV29-1 and TRBJ1-2; D gene unclear. CDR1 is SQVTM, CDR2 ANQGSEA, per germline. This CDR3 has 9 residues. V gave up 6 bases and J gave up 6 bases, with 5 bases separating them. CDR3 loop: CSVTDGYTF. The CDR3 DNA reads as TGCAGCGTCACAGATGGCTACACCTTC.

This clonotype was recorded at least ten times. The chain's CDR3 is CSARILGTNYGYTF. The CDR3 region has the DNA TGCAGTGCTAGAATACTTGGGACAAACTATGGCTACACCTTC. This rearrangement joins TRBV20-1 to TRBJ1-2; D might be TRBD1 (6 bases). CDR1 is DFQATT and CDR2 is SNEGSKA in the germline V gene (reference sequence). The V gene lost 2 bases and the J gene lost 2 bases, with 12 bases spanning the gap. The length of the CDR3 is 14 residues.

This clonotype was counted many times. The J gene is TRBJ1-2, the V gene TRBV20-1, with TRBD1 matching over 7 bases. V trimming: 6 bases; J trimming: 7 bases; junction bases outside the gene matches: 8. Germline-derived CDR1 and CDR2 are DFQATT and SNEGSKA (reference sequence). This CDR3 has 12 amino acids. This CDR3 reads CSAGNRGTGYTF. Written as DNA, the CDR3 is TGCAGTGCCGGGAACAGGGGAACTGGCTACACCTTC.

This clonotype has a handful of counts. The chain joins TRBV3-1 to TRBJ1-5; D unclear. CDR1 LGHDT and CDR2 YNNKEL come from the germline V gene (reference sequence). The CDR3 has 17 amino acids. Trimming stripped 0 bases from V and 2 bases from J, with 14 bases between. The CDR3 region has the DNA TGTGCCAGCAGCCAAGATTTAATCGTTTCAGGCAATCAGCCCCAGCATTTT. Translating it yields CASSQDLIVSGNQPQHF.

The sample holds many counts of this clonotype. The J gene is TRBJ2-4, the V gene TRBV5-5; D is ambiguous. The CDR3 contains 14 residues. Germline-derived CDR1 and CDR2 are SGHKS and YYEKEE (reference sequence). Trimming pared 5 bases from V and 7 bases from J, leaving 16 bases between. CDR3 sequence (DNA): TGTGCCAGCAGTTATGAGACCTTTCGGAACATTCAGTACTTC. It translates to CASSYETFRNIQYF. Full variable domain (missing parts from reference TRBV5-5 and TRBJ2-4): DAGVTQSPTHLIKTRGQQVTLRCSPISGHKSVSWYQQVLGQGPQFIFQYYEKEERGRGNFPDRFSARQFPNYSSELNVNALLLGDSALYLCASSYETFRNIQYFGAGTRLSVL.